Following are 5 T cell receptor beta chains from one sample sequenced in a study of T cell responses to AZD1222 COVID-19 vaccine. Sequencing used immunoSEQ multiplex PCR; TCRdb keeps in-frame clones, though not all of them. The sample records 100,000 to 150,000 clones, around 80% being singletons. Source: peripheral blood, taken 28 days after the second AZD1222 dose. The source of these receptors is an adult who received the AZD1222 COVID-19 vaccine.

This chain joins TRBV4-2 and TRBJ1-1, with TRBD1 identical over 8 bases. Trimming at V came to 5 bases and at J to 8 bases, leaving 10 bases not matched to a gene. Per germline, CDR1 LGHNA and CDR2 YNFKEQ. The length of the CDR3 is 14 residues. CDR3 residues: CASSLDRAQGEAFF. DNA for the CDR3: TGTGCCAGCAGCTTGGACAGGGCCCAGGGGGAAGCTTTCTTT.

The chain is built from TRBV7-9 and TRBJ1-1; D might be TRBD1 (5 bases). Germline lookup yields CDR1 SEHNR and CDR2 FQNEAQ (reference sequence). This CDR3 spans 13 amino acids. V was clipped by 3 bases and J by 10 bases, with 15 bases between them. This CDR3 reads CASSLGKGSTAFF. The DNA for the CDR3 is TGTGCCAGCAGCTTGGGGAAGGGGTCCACAGCTTTCTTT.

This chain uses TRBV28 with TRBJ2-7, with 11 bases aligning to TRBD2. V shed 6 bases, J shed 5 bases, and the junction held 9 bases outside the gene matches. Germline assignment: CDR1 MDHEN and CDR2 SYDVKM. CDR3 length: 15 residues. This CDR3 is CASSITSGGRNEQYF. For the CDR3, the DNA is TGTGCCAGCAGCATAACTAGCGGGGGTCGGAACGAGCAGTACTTC.

As concerns this clone: A junction boundary mismatches the germline segment, possibly from a read error. The chain combines TRBV23-1 with TRBJ1-5; no definite D call. TRBV23-1 is given ORF status, its function remaining uncertain. CDR3 length: 9 amino acids. In DNA, the CDR3 is TGCGCCAGCAACCAGCCCCAGCATTTT. Translating gives CASNQPQHF.

The chain employs TRBV19 and TRBJ1-1, with D maybe TRBD1 (5 bases). The V gene's germline CDR1 is LNHDA and CDR2 SQIVND (reference sequence). Between the trimmed V and J ends, which lost 7 bases and 5 bases, there was a span of 17 bases. CDR3 length: 14 residues. The CDR3 region has the DNA TGTGCCAGTACCCCCGGGGGACGGCCGACTGAAGCTTTCTTT. It is translated as CASTPGGRPTEAFF.